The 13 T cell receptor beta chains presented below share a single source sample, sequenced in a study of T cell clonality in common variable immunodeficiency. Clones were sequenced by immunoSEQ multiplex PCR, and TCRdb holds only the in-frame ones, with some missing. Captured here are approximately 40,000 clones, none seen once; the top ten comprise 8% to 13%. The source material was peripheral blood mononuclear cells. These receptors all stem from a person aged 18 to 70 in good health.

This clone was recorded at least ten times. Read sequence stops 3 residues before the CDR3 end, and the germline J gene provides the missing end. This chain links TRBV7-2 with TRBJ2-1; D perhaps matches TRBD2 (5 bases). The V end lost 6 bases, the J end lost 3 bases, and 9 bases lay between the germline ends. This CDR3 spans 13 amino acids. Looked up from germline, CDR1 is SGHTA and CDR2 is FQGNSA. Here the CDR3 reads CASSQAGYNEQFF. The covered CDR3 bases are TGTGCCAGCAGTCAGGCGGGCTACAATGAG.

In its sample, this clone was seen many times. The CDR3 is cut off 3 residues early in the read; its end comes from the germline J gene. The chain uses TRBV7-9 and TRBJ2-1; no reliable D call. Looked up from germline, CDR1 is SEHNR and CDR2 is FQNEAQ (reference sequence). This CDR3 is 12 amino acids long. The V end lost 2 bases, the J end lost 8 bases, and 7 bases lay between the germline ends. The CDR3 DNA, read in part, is TGTGCCAGCAGCTTACTATACCATGAG. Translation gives CASSLLYHE. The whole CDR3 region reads CASSLLYHEQFF.

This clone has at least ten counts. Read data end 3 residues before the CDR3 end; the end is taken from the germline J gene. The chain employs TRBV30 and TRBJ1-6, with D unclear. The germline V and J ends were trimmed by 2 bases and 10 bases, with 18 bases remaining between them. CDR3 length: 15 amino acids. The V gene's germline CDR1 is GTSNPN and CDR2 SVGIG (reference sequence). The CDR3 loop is CAWSRGGFLGSPLHF. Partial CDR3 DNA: TGTGCCTGGAGTCGAGGAGGGTTTTTAGGGTCACCC.

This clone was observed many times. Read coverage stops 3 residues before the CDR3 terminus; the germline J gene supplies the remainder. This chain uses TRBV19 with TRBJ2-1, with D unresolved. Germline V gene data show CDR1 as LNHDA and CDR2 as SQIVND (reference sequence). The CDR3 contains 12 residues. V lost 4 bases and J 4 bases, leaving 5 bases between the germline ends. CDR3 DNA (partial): TGTGCCAGTAGTAGGCTTTACAATGAG. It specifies CASSRLYNE. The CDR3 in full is CASSRLYNEQFF.

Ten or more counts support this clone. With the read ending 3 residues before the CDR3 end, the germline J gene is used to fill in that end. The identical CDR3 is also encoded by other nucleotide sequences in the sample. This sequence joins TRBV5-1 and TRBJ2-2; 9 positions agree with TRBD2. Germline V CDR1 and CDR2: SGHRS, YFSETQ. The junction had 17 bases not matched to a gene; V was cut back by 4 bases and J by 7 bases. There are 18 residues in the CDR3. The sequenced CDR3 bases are TGCGCCAGCAGCGGACCCTCGAAGCGGGGGGAGCGGGGCGGGGAG. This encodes CASSGPSKRGERGGE. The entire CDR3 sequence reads CASSGPSKRGERGGELFF.

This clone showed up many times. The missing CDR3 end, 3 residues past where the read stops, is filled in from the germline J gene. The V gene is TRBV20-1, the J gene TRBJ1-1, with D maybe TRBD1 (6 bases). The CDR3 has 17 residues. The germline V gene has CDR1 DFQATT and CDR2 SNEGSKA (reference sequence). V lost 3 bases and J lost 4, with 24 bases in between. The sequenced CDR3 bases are TGCAGTGCTAGGGCGGGGGGCAAATGGATAGGCGGCACTGAA. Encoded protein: CSARAGGKWIGGTE. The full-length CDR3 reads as CSARAGGKWIGGTEAFF.

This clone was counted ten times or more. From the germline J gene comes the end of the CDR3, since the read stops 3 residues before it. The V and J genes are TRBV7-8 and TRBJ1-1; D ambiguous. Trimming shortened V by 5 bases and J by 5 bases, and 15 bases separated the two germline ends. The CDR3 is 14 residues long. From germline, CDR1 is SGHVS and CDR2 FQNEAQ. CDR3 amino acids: CASSLRAGWTEAFF. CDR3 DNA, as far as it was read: TGTGCCAGCAGCCTCCGGGCGGGGTGGACTGAA.

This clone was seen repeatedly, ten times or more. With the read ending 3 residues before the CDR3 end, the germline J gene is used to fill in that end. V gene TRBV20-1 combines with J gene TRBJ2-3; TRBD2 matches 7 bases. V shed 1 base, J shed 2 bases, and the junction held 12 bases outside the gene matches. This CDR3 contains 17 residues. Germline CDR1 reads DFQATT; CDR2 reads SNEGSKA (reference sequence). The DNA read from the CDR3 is TGCAGTGCTAGAGCCTATGCTACTAGCGCGAACACAGATACG. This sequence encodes CSARAYATSANTDT. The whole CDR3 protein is CSARAYATSANTDTQYF.

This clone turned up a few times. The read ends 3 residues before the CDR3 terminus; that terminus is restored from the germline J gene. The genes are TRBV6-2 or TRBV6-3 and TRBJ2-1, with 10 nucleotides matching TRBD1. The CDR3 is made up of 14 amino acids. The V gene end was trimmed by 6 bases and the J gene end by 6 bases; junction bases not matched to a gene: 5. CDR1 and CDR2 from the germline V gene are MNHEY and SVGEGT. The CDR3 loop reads CASSPGTGVNEQFF. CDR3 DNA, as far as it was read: TGTGCCAGCAGCCCCGGGACAGGGGTCAATGAG.

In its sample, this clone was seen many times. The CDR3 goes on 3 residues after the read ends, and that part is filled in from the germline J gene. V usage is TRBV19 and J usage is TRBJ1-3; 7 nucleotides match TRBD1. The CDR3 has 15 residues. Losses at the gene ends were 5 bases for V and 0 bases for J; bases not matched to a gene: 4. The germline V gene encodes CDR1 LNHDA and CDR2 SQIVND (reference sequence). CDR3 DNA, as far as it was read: TGTGCCAGTAGTCGTGACAGGGACTCTGGAAACACC. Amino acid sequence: CASSRDRDSGNT. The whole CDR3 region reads CASSRDRDSGNTIYF.

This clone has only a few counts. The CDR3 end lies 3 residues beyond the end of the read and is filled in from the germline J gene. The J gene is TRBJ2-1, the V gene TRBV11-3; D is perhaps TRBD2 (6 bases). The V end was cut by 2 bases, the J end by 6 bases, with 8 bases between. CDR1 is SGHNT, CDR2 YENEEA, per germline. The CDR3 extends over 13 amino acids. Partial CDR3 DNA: TGTGCCAGCAGCTTAACTAGCAGCAATGAG. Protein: CASSLTSSNE. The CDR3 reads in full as CASSLTSSNEQFF.

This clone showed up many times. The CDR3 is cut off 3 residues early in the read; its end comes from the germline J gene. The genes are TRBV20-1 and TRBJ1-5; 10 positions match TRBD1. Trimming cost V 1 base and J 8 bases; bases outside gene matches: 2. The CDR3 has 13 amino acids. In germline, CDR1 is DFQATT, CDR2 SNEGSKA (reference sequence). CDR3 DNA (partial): TGCAGTGCTAGAGCGGGACAGGGGAAGCCC. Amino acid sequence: CSARAGQGKP. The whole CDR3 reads CSARAGQGKPQHF.

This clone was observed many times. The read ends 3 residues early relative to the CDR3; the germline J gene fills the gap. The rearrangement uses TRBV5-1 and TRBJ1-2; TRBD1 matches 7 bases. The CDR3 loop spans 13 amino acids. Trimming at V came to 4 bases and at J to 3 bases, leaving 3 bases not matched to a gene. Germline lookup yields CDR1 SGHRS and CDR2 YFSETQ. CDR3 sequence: CASSRGQDYGYTF. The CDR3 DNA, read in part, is TGCGCCAGCAGCCGAGGACAGGACTATGGC. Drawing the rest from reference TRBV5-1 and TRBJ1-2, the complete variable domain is KAGVTQTPRYLIKTRGQQVTLSCSPISGHRSVSWYQQTPGQGLQFLFEYFSETQRNKGNFPGRFSGRQFSNSRSEMNVSTLELGDSALYLCASSRGQDYGYTFGSGTRLTVV.